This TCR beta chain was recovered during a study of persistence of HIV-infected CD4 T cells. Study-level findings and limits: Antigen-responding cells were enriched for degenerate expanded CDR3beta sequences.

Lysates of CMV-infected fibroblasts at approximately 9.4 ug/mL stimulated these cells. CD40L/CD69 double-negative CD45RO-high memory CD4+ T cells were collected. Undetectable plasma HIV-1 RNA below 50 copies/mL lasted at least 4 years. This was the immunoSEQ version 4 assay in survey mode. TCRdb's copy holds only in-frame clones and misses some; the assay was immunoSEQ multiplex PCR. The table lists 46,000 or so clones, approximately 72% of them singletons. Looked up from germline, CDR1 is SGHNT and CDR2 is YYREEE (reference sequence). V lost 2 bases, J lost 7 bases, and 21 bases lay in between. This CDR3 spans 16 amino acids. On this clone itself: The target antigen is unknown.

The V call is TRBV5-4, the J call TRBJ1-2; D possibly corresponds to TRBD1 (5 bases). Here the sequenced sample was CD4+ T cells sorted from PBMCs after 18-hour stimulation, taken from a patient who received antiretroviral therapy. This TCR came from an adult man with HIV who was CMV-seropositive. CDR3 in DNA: TGTGCCAGCAGCTTCGTAGACAGCTACTCGTACGGTGGCTACACCTTC. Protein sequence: CASSFVDSYSYGGYTF.